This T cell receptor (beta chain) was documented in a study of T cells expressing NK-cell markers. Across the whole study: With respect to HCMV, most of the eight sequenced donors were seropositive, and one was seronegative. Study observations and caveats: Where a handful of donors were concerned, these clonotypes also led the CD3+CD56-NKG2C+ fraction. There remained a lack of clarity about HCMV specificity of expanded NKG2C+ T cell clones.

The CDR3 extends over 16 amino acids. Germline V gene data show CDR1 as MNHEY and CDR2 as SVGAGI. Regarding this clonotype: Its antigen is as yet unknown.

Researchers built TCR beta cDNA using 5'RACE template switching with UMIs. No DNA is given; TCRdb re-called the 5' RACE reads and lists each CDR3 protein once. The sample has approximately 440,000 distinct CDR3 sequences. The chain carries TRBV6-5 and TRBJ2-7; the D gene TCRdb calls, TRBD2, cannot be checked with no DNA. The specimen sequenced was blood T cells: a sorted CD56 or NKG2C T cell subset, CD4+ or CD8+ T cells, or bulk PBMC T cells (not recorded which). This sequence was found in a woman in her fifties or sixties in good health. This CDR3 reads CASKGLAGAIRYEQYF.